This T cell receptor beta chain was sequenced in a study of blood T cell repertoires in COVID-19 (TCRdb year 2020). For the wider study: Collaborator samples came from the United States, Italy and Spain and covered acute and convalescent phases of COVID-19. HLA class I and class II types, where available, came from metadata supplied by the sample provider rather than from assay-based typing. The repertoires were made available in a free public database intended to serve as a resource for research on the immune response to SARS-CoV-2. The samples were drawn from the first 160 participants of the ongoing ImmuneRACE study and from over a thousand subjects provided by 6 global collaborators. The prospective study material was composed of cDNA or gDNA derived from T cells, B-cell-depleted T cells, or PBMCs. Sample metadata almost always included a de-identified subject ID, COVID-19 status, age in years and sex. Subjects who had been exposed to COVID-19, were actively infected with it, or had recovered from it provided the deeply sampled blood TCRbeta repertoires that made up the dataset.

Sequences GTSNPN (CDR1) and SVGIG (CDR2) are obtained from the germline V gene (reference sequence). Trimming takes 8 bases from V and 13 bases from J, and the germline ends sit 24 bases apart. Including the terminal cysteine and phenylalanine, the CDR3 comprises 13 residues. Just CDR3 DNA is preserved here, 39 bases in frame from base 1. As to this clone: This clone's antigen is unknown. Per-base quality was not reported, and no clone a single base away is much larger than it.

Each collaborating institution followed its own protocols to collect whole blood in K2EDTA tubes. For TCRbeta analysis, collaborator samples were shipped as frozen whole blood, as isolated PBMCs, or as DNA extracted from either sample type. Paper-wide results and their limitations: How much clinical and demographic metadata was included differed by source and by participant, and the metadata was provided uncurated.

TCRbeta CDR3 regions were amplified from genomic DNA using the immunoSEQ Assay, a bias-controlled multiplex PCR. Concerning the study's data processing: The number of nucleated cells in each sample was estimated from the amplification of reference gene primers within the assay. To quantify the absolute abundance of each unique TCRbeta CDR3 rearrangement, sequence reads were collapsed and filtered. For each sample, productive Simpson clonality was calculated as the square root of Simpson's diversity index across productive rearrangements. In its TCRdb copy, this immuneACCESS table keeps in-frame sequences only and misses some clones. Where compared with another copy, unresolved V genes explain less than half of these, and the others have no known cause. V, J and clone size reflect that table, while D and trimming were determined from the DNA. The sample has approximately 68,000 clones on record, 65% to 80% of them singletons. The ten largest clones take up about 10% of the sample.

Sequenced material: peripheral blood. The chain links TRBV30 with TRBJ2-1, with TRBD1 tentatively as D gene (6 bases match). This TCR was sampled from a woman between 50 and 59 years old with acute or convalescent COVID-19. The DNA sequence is TGTGCCGTTACCGGGACACCCGTAGGAAAACAGTTCTTC. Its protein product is CAVTGTPVGKQFF.